These T cell receptor beta chains were read from a single sample in a study of shared clonotypes between healthy human individuals. Measured with immunoSEQ multiplex PCR; TCRdb has only the in-frame clones, and not every one. The sample consists of roughly 520,000 clones, 90% to 97% of them appearing once. Input material: naive CD4+ T cells sorted from blood. The receptors come from a woman in her 30s in good health. Each CDR3 is given with its conserved first and last residue. The D gene is left open where the match is weak. Size is stated for part of the rows, as once, few or many counts, or as a class when the clone is expanded.

TRBJ2-1	TRBV5-1	TRBD2	-	TGCGCCAGCAGCTTGTTTCCTAGCGGGAGGCTGAGCTCCTACAATGAGCAGTTCTTC	CASSLFPSGRLSSYNEQFF
TRBJ1-2	TRBV28	-	-	TGTGCCATCGGGGCGGACTTAACCGTGGGCTACACCTTC	CAIGADLTVGYTF
TRBJ2-7	TRBV28	-	-	TGTGCCAGCAGTCCTCTCAGGACCTCCTACGAGCAGTACTTC	CASSPLRTSYEQYF
TRBJ2-5	TRBV15	-	-	TGTGCCACAGCCAGGGGGGGCCCGGAGACCCAGTACTTC	CATARGGPETQYF
TRBJ2-7	TRBV27	-	-	TGTGCCAGCAGTTTATTAGGGGGGAGGGGATCCTCCTACGAGCAGTACTTC	CASSLLGGRGSSYEQYF
TRBJ2-7	TRBV7-6	TRBD1	-	TGTGCCAGCAGTCGGGACAGGGGGCTCGGCGAGCAGTACTTC	CASSRDRGLGEQYF
TRBJ1-2	TRBV13	-	-	TGTGCCAGCAGTTCTTACATGGGCCGGAATGGGGACTATGGCTACACCTTC	CASSSYMGRNGDYGYTF
TRBJ1-2	TRBV30	TRBD1	few	TGTGCCTTCCGGGACAGGGGAAACTATGGCTACACCTTC	CAFRDRGNYGYTF
TRBJ1-1	TRBV28	-	once	TGTGCCAGCAGAAGACAGAACACTGAAGCTTTCTTT	CASRRQNTEAFF
TRBJ2-3	TRBV18	-	-	TGTGCCAGCTCACCAGGCGCGGAGGGTACAGATACGCAGTATTTT	CASSPGAEGTDTQYF
TRBJ2-5	TRBV7-9	TRBD2	-	TGTGCCAGCACCCCCGGAGCGGGAGCTAGTGAGACCCAGTACTTC	CASTPGAGASETQYF
TRBJ1-5	TRBV28	-	-	TGTGCCAGCAGTTCACAGGATCAGCCCCAGCATTTT	CASSSQDQPQHF
TRBJ2-7	TRBV18	-	-	TGTGCCAGCTCACCACCGAAGGCAGTGTACCCCTCCGAGCAGTACTTC	CASSPPKAVYPSEQYF
TRBJ2-7	TRBV19	-	-	TGTGCCAGTAGTCCACGGACAGCGACCTACGAGCAGTACTTC	CASSPRTATYEQYF
TRBJ1-2	TRBV6-1	TRBD1	-	TGTGCCAGCAGTGTACAGGGGGGCTCATGGAACTATGGCTACACCTTC	CASSVQGGSWNYGYTF
TRBJ2-4	TRBV2	TRBD1	-	TGTGCCAGCAGTATAGACAGGGAGGCCAAAAACATTCAGTACTTC	CASSIDREAKNIQYF
TRBJ2-7	TRBV28	-	-	TGTGCCAGCAGCTTGGATCGGGACGTGGCCTACGAGCAGTACTTC	CASSLDRDVAYEQYF
TRBJ1-6	TRBV14	-	-	TGTGCCAGCAGCCAAGAAGCCCACAGGAATTCACCCCTCCACTTT	CASSQEAHRNSPLHF
TRBJ2-5	TRBV7-8	TRBD1	-	TGTGCCAGCAGCTTAAGGGCAGGGGGCTTGGAGACCCAGTACTTC	CASSLRAGGLETQYF
TRBJ2-7	TRBV7-2	TRBD2	once	TGTGCCAGCAGCCTGGGGACTAGCGGGAGCTACGAGCAGTACTTC	CASSLGTSGSYEQYF